The rows below give T cell receptor beta chains drawn from one sample of a study of T cells in localized non-small cell lung cancer. Libraries were prepared by immunoSEQ multiplex PCR; TCRdb keeps only in-frame clonotypes and omits some of them. Among fewer than 95,000 clones listed, just over 90% were seen once. Material: PBMCs, obtained before any cancer treatment. These receptors were taken from a woman aged 40-69 years with stage II squamous cell lung carcinoma. Each CDR3 is given with its conserved first and last residue. Fields, in order: V gene, clone size, D gene, J gene, CDR3 DNA, CDR3 protein. D genes are given only for firm matches. Size tells how often a clone was seen (once, few, many) or the class of an expanded clone, and some rows leave it out.

>TRBV5-6|-|TRBD1|TRBJ1-5
TGTGCCAGCAGCTTCGGGACAGACAATCAGCCCCAGCATTTT
CASSFGTDNQPQHF
>TRBV2|-|-|TRBJ1-1
TGTGCCAGCAGTGAAGGGGGCCGGACTGAAGCTTTCTTT
CASSEGGRTEAFF
>TRBV19|-|TRBD1|TRBJ2-7
TGTGCCAGTAGTATTGGGACAGGTCCCTACGAGCAGTACTTC
CASSIGTGPYEQYF
>TRBV5-4|-|-|TRBJ1-5
TGTGCCAGCAGCTTGGATATAAATCAGCCCCAGCATTTT
CASSLDINQPQHF
>TRBV6-5|-|-|TRBJ1-3
TGTGCCAGCATTGGCTCTGGAAACACCATATATTTT
CASIGSGNTIYF
>TRBV7-9|-|-|TRBJ2-6
TGTGCCAGCAGCCCGCCTGGGGCCAACGTCCTGACTTTC
CASSPPGANVLTF
>TRBV10-2|-|-|TRBJ1-1
TGCGCCAGCAGTCAGTTCACTGAAGCTTTCTTT
CASSQFTEAFF
>TRBV7-9|few|-|TRBJ2-1
TGTGCCAGCAGCTTAGACTGGGGAATCGCGCAGTTCTTC
CASSLDWGIAQFF
>TRBV6-5|-|-|TRBJ2-7
TGTGCCAGCAGCCGACTAAAACAGGTCCACGAGCAGTACTTC
CASSRLKQVHEQYF
>TRBV11-1|-|-|TRBJ2-3
TGTGCCAGCAGCTCCCGGGAGAGACCGCATACGCAGTATTTT
CASSSRERPHTQYF
>TRBV27|-|TRBD1|TRBJ2-3
TGTGCCAGCAGTTCTACAGGGGGCTTAGATACGCAGTATTTT
CASSSTGGLDTQYF
>TRBV5-8|-|-|TRBJ2-5
TGTGCCAGCAGCTTGACGGGGGAGACCCAGTACTTC
CASSLTGETQYF
>TRBV10-3|-|TRBD1|TRBJ2-5
TGTGCCATCAGTGGCTTCGGACAGGGAAGGGAGACCCAGTACTTC
CAISGFGQGRETQYF